Here is one T cell receptor beta chain with its context. Its antigen is still unknown. The unexposed donors gave CD4+ T cells in about 2010-2018, prior to COVID-19. CD4+ T cells were isolated from the cells after nine to eleven days of culture. This specimen comes from a study of CD4 T cells in relation to SARS-CoV-2 and coronaviruses. Study summary: After less than 11 days of antigen culture, PBMC TCR beta CDR3s were sequenced.

The assay was immunoSEQ multiplex PCR, and TCRdb's table has in-frame clones only and misses some. There are 20,000 to 30,000 clones in the sample; 65% to 80% occur only once, and under 15% lies in the top ten. Per the germline V gene, CDR1 is SEHNR and CDR2 is FQNEAQ (reference sequence). V shed 1 base and J shed 1 base, with 16 bases lying between them. This CDR3 comprises 17 residues. This clonotype was sampled from a human donor in good health. Input material: CD4+ T cells from PBMCs, cultured in vitro. The chain uses TRBV7-9 and TRBJ1-1; unclear D gene. CDR3 residues: CASSLGPVLQPNTEAFF. CDR3 DNA: TGTGCCAGCAGCTTAGGGCCCGTATTACAGCCGAACACTGAAGCTTTCTTT.